The following is a T cell receptor beta chain sequence with its context. The repertoire was sequenced with immunoSEQ multiplex PCR; TCRdb's copy has only in-frame clones and lacks some. The sample lists over 50,000 clones; 92% were seen once. These data are taken from a study of technical replicates of blood from a few donors. The TCR was taken from a human donor in good health. Some clones in this sample may be carry-over from other donors' samples. Source material: PBMCs.

CDR3 DNA: TGTGCCAGCAGCTTACAGGGGGCTAGCACAGATACGCAGTATTTT. Amino acids: CASSLQGASTDTQYF. The chain couples TRBV7-3 to TRBJ2-3, with 8 bases identical to TRBD1. The CDR3 length is 15 residues. Germline assignment: CDR1 SGHTA and CDR2 FQGTGA. Germline trimming cut 2 bases from V and 0 bases from J; bases unmatched to any gene: 1.